This entry lists 29 T cell receptor beta chains sequenced from one sample in a study of cytomegalovirus exposure and HLA in healthy donors. Generated by immunoSEQ multiplex PCR, the TCRdb table keeps only in-frame clones and is missing some. The table shows 150,000 to 250,000 clones, with about 81% occurring only once. The sample consisted of PBMCs. These receptors originate from a woman in her thirties in good health and CMV-seronegative.

The chain couples TRBV2 to TRBJ1-4; 8 bases are shared with TRBD1. V lost 8 bases and J lost 1; bases outside the gene matches: 9. Germline CDR1 reads SNHLY; CDR2 reads FYNNEI. The CDR3 loop spans 16 amino acids. The CDR3 nucleotides read TGTGCCAGCCTCACTTCCACAGGGGGAACTAATGAAAAACTGTTTTTT. This codes for CASLTSTGGTNEKLFF.

The chain is built from TRBV2 and TRBJ1-5; 10 bases match TRBD1. The length of the CDR3 is 15 residues. Germline loops: CDR1 SNHLY, CDR2 FYNNEI. Trimming cost V 8 bases and J 7 bases; bases outside gene matches: 11. CDR3 coding DNA: TGTGCCAGCCTAGGGACAGGGGCGGTTGGGCAGCCCCAGCATTTT. This gives the protein CASLGTGAVGQPQHF.

The gene calls are TRBV7-9 and TRBJ1-2; TRBD1 is a possible D gene (5 bases). This CDR3 spans 14 amino acids. The V and J ends lost 1 base and 4 bases respectively, with 10 bases between them. Germline V gene data show CDR1 as SEHNR and CDR2 as FQNEAQ (reference sequence). The CDR3 spells CASSLGGVPYGYTF. The CDR3 bases are TGTGCCAGCAGCTTAGGGGGGGTACCCTATGGCTACACCTTC.

The J gene is TRBJ1-5, the V gene TRBV5-1; 7 bases match TRBD1. V was clipped by 3 bases and J by 2 bases; unmatched bases: 5. The CDR3 length is 15 residues. Germline CDR1 is SGHRS and CDR2 is YFSETQ. The DNA for the CDR3 is TGCGCCAGCAGCTGGGGCCAGGGGGGCAATCAGCCCCAGCATTTT. Translated, it gives CASSWGQGGNQPQHF.

This rearrangement joins TRBV10-3 to TRBJ1-1, with D hard to call. CDR3 size: 14 residues. The V gene lost 6 bases and the J gene lost 4 bases, with 15 bases spanning the gap. Per germline, CDR1 ENHRY and CDR2 SYGVKD. The CDR3 region has the DNA TGTGCCATCAGCACGCTTGGGGAGGGCACTGAAGCTTTCTTT. Amino acid sequence: CAISTLGEGTEAFF.

There are a few counts of this clone. The chain carries TRBV6-4 and TRBJ2-2; a weak D match, TRBD1 (7 bases). This CDR3 has 14 amino acids. The V end was cut by 5 bases, the J end by 3 bases, with 10 bases between. CDR1 is MRHNA, CDR2 SNTAGT, per germline. The CDR3 here is CASSSRGDTGELFF. In nucleotides, the CDR3 is TGTGCCAGCAGTTCCAGGGGGGACACCGGGGAGCTGTTTTTT.

This sequence joins TRBV2 and TRBJ2-3; 11 positions match TRBD2. J gave up 12 bases and V 7 bases, and 18 bases lay outside the gene matches. The CDR3 is made up of 16 amino acids. Germline CDR1 SNHLY, CDR2 FYNNEI. The CDR3 is CASTVTSGRRTKPQYF. In DNA form, the CDR3 reads TGTGCCAGCACCGTTACTAGCGGGAGAAGAACAAAGCCACAGTATTTT.

The chain couples TRBV27 to TRBJ2-3; 10 bases line up with TRBD2. V trimming: 3 bases; J trimming: 4 bases; junction bases outside the gene matches: 4. There are 15 residues in the CDR3. Per the germline V gene, CDR1 is MNHEY and CDR2 is SMNVEV (reference sequence). CDR3 DNA sequence: TGTGCCAGCAGTTTTGGGCTAGCGGGGGCAGATACGCAGTATTTT. The encoded protein is CASSFGLAGADTQYF.

The rearrangement joins TRBV18 to TRBJ1-6; TRBD1 matches at 7 bases. The CDR3 covers 13 residues. In germline, CDR1 is KGHSH, CDR2 LQKENI. V gave up 6 bases and J gave up 10 bases; unmatched junction bases: 6. CDR3: CASSRGDRSPLHF. For the CDR3, the DNA is TGTGCCAGCTCCAGGGGGGACCGATCACCCCTCCACTTT.

This clone appeared once. The chain recombines TRBV7-2 with TRBJ1-5, with 9 bases aligning to TRBD1. Germline assignment: CDR1 SGHTA and CDR2 FQGNSA. This CDR3 is built from 15 residues. Trimming at V came to 4 bases and at J to 2 bases, leaving 3 bases not matched to a gene. CDR3 region: CASSSWTGGNQPQHF. Here the CDR3 DNA reads TGTGCCAGCAGCTCCTGGACAGGGGGCAATCAGCCCCAGCATTTT.

The genes are TRBV6-5 and TRBJ2-3; TRBD2 matches 10 bases. The germline V gene encodes CDR1 MNHEY and CDR2 SVGAGI. The CDR3 is made up of 14 amino acids. J gave up 10 bases and V 0 bases, and 4 bases lay outside the gene matches. The CDR3 sequence is CASSYSSSGRSQYF. CDR3 DNA sequence: TGTGCCAGCAGTTACTCGAGTAGCGGGAGGTCGCAGTATTTT.

This chain joins TRBV5-1 and TRBJ1-1; a weak D match, TRBD1 (6 bases). V lost 4 bases and J 12 bases, leaving 22 bases between the germline ends. The CDR3 has 14 residues. Germline CDR1 is SGHRS and CDR2 is YFSETQ. The CDR3 bases are TGCGCCAGCAGCGAGCCGACAGGAACTCACTTGACTTTCTTT. It is translated as CASSEPTGTHLTFF.

The chain carries TRBV9 and TRBJ1-2; no definite D call. V lost 3 bases to trimming and J lost 0 bases, with 15 bases between them. Germline-derived CDR1 and CDR2 are SGDLS and YYNGEE. The CDR3 covers 16 residues. The CDR3 nucleotides read TGTGCCAGCAGCGGACCTGATGACACGACTAACTATGGCTACACCTTC. It yields the protein CASSGPDDTTNYGYTF.

With respect to this clone: Mismatch with germline at one junction end may stem from a read error. The chain couples TRBV11-2 to TRBJ1-1; TRBD1 matches 7 bases. CDR1 SGHAT and CDR2 FQNNGV come from the germline V gene. The CDR3 sequence is 14 residues long. CDR3 coding DNA: TGTGCCAGCAGCCAAGTTACCCCGACAGGGCTCCTCTACTTT. It encodes CASSQVTPTGLLYF.

The chain recombines TRBV10-1 with TRBJ1-1; perhaps TRBD1 as D (6 bases). Germline lookup yields CDR1 WNHNN and CDR2 SYGVQD (reference sequence). The length of the CDR3 is 13 residues. The V and J ends lost 6 bases and 1 base respectively, with 9 bases between them. The CDR3 region is CASSPTGNTEAFF. For the CDR3, the DNA is TGCGCCAGCAGCCCGACAGGGAACACTGAAGCTTTCTTT.

The CDR3 sequence is CASSVGRGGNYEQYF. The CDR3 DNA reads TGTGCCAGCAGCGTAGGTCGGGGGGGGAACTACGAGCAGTACTTC. The V gene is TRBV9, the J gene TRBJ2-7, with TRBD2 identical over 8 bases. J lost 3 bases, V lost 0 bases, and 5 bases had no gene match. This CDR3 contains 15 residues. Germline lookup yields CDR1 SGDLS and CDR2 YYNGEE.

The chain links TRBV5-4 to TRBJ2-6, with TRBD2 identical over 8 bases. Per germline, CDR1 SGHNT and CDR2 YYREEE (reference sequence). The CDR3 runs 16 residues. V was clipped by 3 bases and J by 0 bases; unmatched bases: 2. CDR3 DNA: TGTGCCAGCAGCTCCGGGAGGGTCTCTGGGGCCAACGTCCTGACTTTC. Translation gives CASSSGRVSGANVLTF.

This clone occurred a few times. This chain links TRBV19 with TRBJ1-1; weak D call: TRBD1 (5 bases). Trimming removed 6 bases at V and 4 bases at J, with 21 bases between. The germline CDR1 and CDR2 sequences are LNHDA and SQIVND (reference sequence). This CDR3 has 16 amino acids. In nucleotides, the CDR3 is TGTGCCAGTAGACGGACACATGGGGGGTTTAGCACTGAAGCTTTCTTT. Protein product: CASRRTHGGFSTEAFF.

The chain is built from TRBV5-1 and TRBJ1-6, with 9 bases fitting TRBD1. In germline, CDR1 is SGHRS, CDR2 YFSETQ. This CDR3 spans 17 amino acids. V shed 2 bases, J shed 2 bases, and the junction held 5 bases outside the gene matches. CDR3 loop: CASSFRDRVTYNSPLHF. The DNA for the CDR3 is TGCGCCAGCAGCTTCCGGGACAGGGTCACCTATAATTCACCCCTCCACTTT.

The table lists this clone with a count of one. The chain carries TRBV7-8 and TRBJ2-5; D is unresolved. V was clipped by 0 bases and J by 3 bases, with 17 bases between them. Looked up from germline, CDR1 is SGHVS and CDR2 is FQNEAQ. The CDR3 consists of 17 residues. CDR3 in DNA: TGTGCCAGCAGCTTAGCAACTGGCTTGACATACAAAGAGACCCAGTACTTC. This codes for CASSLATGLTYKETQYF.

The sample holds a few counts of this clone. The chain is built from TRBV2 and TRBJ1-6; 9 bases fit TRBD1. Germline CDR1 is SNHLY and CDR2 is FYNNEI. The CDR3 extends over 14 amino acids. Trimming cost V 7 bases and J 9 bases; bases outside gene matches: 7. The CDR3 sequence: CASIKQGAASPLHF. The CDR3 DNA is TGTGCCAGCATTAAACAGGGGGCAGCTTCACCCCTCCACTTT.

V usage is TRBV9 and J usage is TRBJ2-2; D perhaps matches TRBD2 (5 bases). V gave up 2 bases and J gave up 1 base, with 12 bases separating them. The CDR3 is 16 residues long. The germline CDR1 and CDR2 sequences are SGDLS and YYNGEE. The CDR3 reads CASSVLPEGNTGELFF. The CDR3 coding sequence is TGTGCCAGCAGCGTCCTCCCCGAGGGGAACACCGGGGAGCTGTTTTTT.

The genes are TRBV10-2 and TRBJ2-7; 8 nucleotides agree with TRBD2. CDR1 and CDR2 (germline): WSHSY, SAAADI. CDR3 size: 17 residues. J was trimmed by 3 bases and V by 7 bases; bases with no gene match: 17. The chain's CDR3 is CASITGAGAKPYYEQYF. The CDR3 DNA is TGCGCCAGCATAACCGGAGCGGGGGCAAAACCTTACTACGAGCAGTACTTC.

This rearrangement joins TRBV6-5 to TRBJ2-5; 8 bases map to TRBD2. Germline CDR1 MNHEY, CDR2 SVGAGI. With 5 bases clipped from V and 2 bases from J, the junction kept 7 bases outside the gene matches. The length of the CDR3 is 15 residues. The CDR3, as DNA: TGTGCCAGCAGTCCCAGCGGGAGCCGACAAGAGACCCAGTACTTC. Translation gives CASSPSGSRQETQYF.

The chain links TRBV28 to TRBJ1-6; TRBD1 is a possible D gene (5 bases). V was shortened by 5 bases and J by 8 bases, with 19 bases between the two germline ends. The germline gives CDR1 MDHEN, CDR2 SYDVKM. The CDR3 runs to 16 residues. CDR3 in amino acids: CASSPSSAGDYSPLHF. The CDR3 DNA is TGTGCCAGCAGTCCATCATCTGCGGGGGATTATTCACCCCTCCACTTT.

The chain employs TRBV28 and TRBJ1-5; 9 positions match TRBD1. The junction had 6 bases not matched to a gene; V was cut back by 5 bases and J by 7 bases. The germline V gene has CDR1 MDHEN and CDR2 SYDVKM. There are 14 residues in the CDR3. CDR3 sequence (DNA): TGTGCCAGCAGTCCGGGGACAGGGATACAGCCCCAGCATTTT. Translated, it gives CASSPGTGIQPQHF.

The chain couples TRBV6-1 to TRBJ2-3; 7 bases are shared with TRBD1. The trim removed 4 bases at V and 0 bases at J, leaving 4 bases unmatched. Germline V gives CDR1 MNHNS, CDR2 SASEGT. The CDR3 loop spans 15 amino acids. The chain's CDR3 is CASSVDRVSTDTQYF. The CDR3 DNA reads as TGTGCCAGCAGTGTCGACAGGGTGAGCACAGATACGCAGTATTTT.

The chain is built from TRBV27 and TRBJ2-1, with 10 positions matching TRBD1. This CDR3 region has 17 residues. V shed 2 bases and J 3 bases; nucleotides not matched to a gene: 7. Per germline, CDR1 MNHEY and CDR2 SMNVEV (reference sequence). DNA of the CDR3: TGTGCCAGCAGTTTAAGGGGACAGGGGTGGGACTACAATGAGCAGTTCTTC. It yields the protein CASSLRGQGWDYNEQFF.

V is TRBV30 and J is TRBJ2-5; tentative D call: TRBD2 (7 bases). Trimming left V 4 bases short and J 2 bases short, with 20 bases between. Germline V lookup: CDR1 GTSNPN, CDR2 SVGIG (reference sequence). There are 16 residues in the CDR3. The CDR3 is CAWIPIYGGRQETQYF. The CDR3 region has the DNA TGTGCCTGGATTCCCATTTACGGGGGGCGTCAAGAGACCCAGTACTTC.